The 2 T cell receptor beta chains below all came from one sample that was sequenced in a study of blood T cell repertoires in COVID-19. Assay: immunoSEQ multiplex PCR; the TCRdb copy retains only in-frame clones and omits some. The sample shows about 260,000 clones, around four fifths of them seen only once. The sample comprised peripheral blood. These receptor sequences come from a man between 60 and 75 years old with acute or convalescent COVID-19.

This clone was observed a handful of times. The chain recombines TRBV11-1 with TRBJ2-7, with 9 bases that match TRBD1. CDR1 and CDR2 (germline): SGHAT, FQDESV (reference sequence). The CDR3 length is 14 residues. The ends lost 5 bases at V and 7 bases at J; junction bases unmatched: 9. The DNA for the CDR3 is TGTGCCAGCAGCGTGGGGACAGGGTCCAAAGAGCAGTACTTC. This translates into CASSVGTGSKEQYF. Complete variable domain (other parts from reference TRBV11-1 and TRBJ2-7): EAEVAQSPRYKITEKSQAVAFWCDPISGHATLYWYRQILGQGPELLVQFQDESVVDDSQLPKDRFSAERLKGVDSTLKIQPAELGDSAMYLCASSVGTGSKEQYFGPGTRLTVT.

The V and J genes are TRBV4-2 and TRBJ2-3, with 13 bases matching TRBD2. Looked up from germline, CDR1 is LGHNA and CDR2 is YNFKEQ. J was trimmed by 6 bases and V by 0 bases; bases with no gene match: 6. This CDR3 comprises 17 residues. Written as DNA, the CDR3 is TGTGCCAGCAGCCAAGACTGGACTAGCGGGAGTTCGGATACGCAGTATTTT. Translating it yields CASSQDWTSGSSDTQYF.